This TCR beta chain emerged from a study of blood T cell repertoires in COVID-19. In the study overall: T cells, B-cell-depleted T cells, or PBMCs supplied cDNA or gDNA.

Authors' analysis steps: Reference gene primers were amplified, and this amplification served to estimate nucleated cell counts. Method: immunoSEQ multiplex PCR; TCRdb's copy keeps in-frame clones and lacks some. Clonal size and the V and J genes are those of that table, whereas D and trimming came from the DNA. The sample contains roughly 27,000 clones, roughly 90% of which appear only once. The germline V gene has CDR1 SNHLY and CDR2 FYNNEI. This CDR3 region has 13 residues. V shed 7 bases and J shed 6 bases, with 14 bases lying between them. The clonotype was recovered from a woman aged 60 to 75 with active COVID-19. The V and J genes are TRBV2 and TRBJ2-3; D remains ambiguous. Sequencing was performed on peripheral blood. CDR3 in amino acids: CASKANNADTQYF. The CDR3 DNA follows: TGTGCCAGCAAAGCGAACAATGCGGATACGCAGTATTTT.